A selection of T cell receptor beta chains follows, all from one sample in a study of blood T cells in healthy people across ages. MiXCR, applied by TCRdb to the 5' RACE reads, yields one record per CDR3 protein. This sample has around 670,000 distinct CDR3 sequences; less than 35% occur once, and the top ten carry 15% to 18%. The sequenced material came from blood. These receptors were obtained from a woman aged 80 or over in good health. The CDR3 runs from the conserved cysteine through the conserved F or W. Fields, in order: CDR3 DNA, CDR3 protein, clone size, J gene, D gene, V gene. D genes are given only for firm matches. Rows give clone size only sometimes, using once, few, many, or a class for an expanded clone.

TGTGCCAGCAGTTCTAGCGGGAGGACCTACGAGCAGTACTTC | CASSSSGRTYEQYF | NA | TRBJ2-7 | TRBD2 | TRBV7-9
TGTGCCAGCAGCACGCTTCCAACTAATGAAAAACTGTTTTTT | CASSTLPTNEKLFF | many | TRBJ1-4 | NA | TRBV7-2
TGTGCCAGCTCAGTCAGACAGGGGGACACTGAAGCTTTCTTT | CASSVRQGDTEAFF | many | TRBJ1-1 | TRBD1 | TRBV18
TGCGCCAGCAGCCAAGCTCGGGGGCTAGGAGCTTTCTTT | CASSQARGLGAFF | few | TRBJ1-1 | NA | TRBV4-3
TGTGCCAGCAGTCGTAGGGCAGCGGGGGGAGGAACAGATACGCAGTATTTT | CASSRRAAGGGTDTQYF | many | TRBJ2-3 | TRBD2 | TRBV2
TGTGCCAGCAGATTAGGTTTTTTCGGGGTCTCTGGGGGGAACACTGAAGCTTTCTTT | CASRLGFFGVSGGNTEAFF | few | TRBJ1-1 | NA | TRBV12-3/TRBV12-4
TGTGCCTGCGGAGTCGTCTACACCTTC | CACGVVYTF | many | TRBJ1-2 | NA | TRBV30
TGCGCCAGCAGCTTGGCCGTGGGACAGATTAACACCGGGGAGCTGTTTTTT | CASSLAVGQINTGELFF | NA | TRBJ2-2 | TRBD1 | TRBV5-1
TGTGCCAGCAGCTTATCGAGATTAAGTAATTCACCCCTCCACTTT | CASSLSRLSNSPLHF | few | TRBJ1-6 | NA | TRBV6-5
TGTGCCAGCAGCTTGCGCCAGGGGAACCCCTACGAGCAGTACTTC | CASSLRQGNPYEQYF | many | TRBJ2-7 | NA | TRBV5-6
TGTGCCACTTCTGGGGGCGGGGGGCCGGATACGCAGTATTTT | CATSGGGGPDTQYF | NA | TRBJ2-3 | TRBD2 | TRBV28
TGTGCCAGCGGGCCCGACAGGATACAGGGGGATGAGCAGTTCTTC | CASGPDRIQGDEQFF | many | TRBJ2-1 | TRBD1 | TRBV9
TGCGCCAGCAGCGGGCGGCAGGGAATAGAAGAGACCCAGTACTTC | CASSGRQGIEETQYF | many | TRBJ2-5 | NA | TRBV5-1
TGTGCCGGCAGCCCGGGCAGGGGTGCGTGGGAGCTGTTTTTT | CAGSPGRGAWELFF | NA | TRBJ2-2 | NA | TRBV7-2
TGTGCCAGCGGGGGACAGGGCAATGAAAAACTGTTTTTT | CASGGQGNEKLFF | many | TRBJ1-4 | TRBD1 | TRBV2
TGTGCCAGCAGCTTAGGGTCGGCGGGAGTCCATAGCACAGATACGCAGTATTTT | CASSLGSAGVHSTDTQYF | NA | TRBJ2-3 | TRBD2 | TRBV7-2
TGTGCCAGCAGCGCGAGGACAGACTATGGCTACACCTTC | CASSARTDYGYTF | many | TRBJ1-2 | NA | TRBV7-6
TGTGCCAGCAGTTATAGGCCGGACAGGCTGAACACTGAAGCTTTCTTT | CASSYRPDRLNTEAFF | NA | TRBJ1-1 | TRBD1 | TRBV6-6
TGCAGTGCTAGAGTTTCGAATTTGGGCGGTGAAGCTTTCTTT | CSARVSNLGGEAFF | few | TRBJ1-1 | NA | TRBV20-1
TGTGCCGCCCTAGGTAGGGGGGTCTCGGAGGGCTACACCTTC | CAALGRGVSEGYTF | many | TRBJ1-2 | NA | TRBV10-3
TGCGCCAGCAGCCAAGATACGGGGTTCCACACTGAAGCTTTCTTT | CASSQDTGFHTEAFF | many | TRBJ1-1 | NA | TRBV4-1
TGTGCCTTGACAGGGGGCTCCTACAATGAGCAGGTCTTC | CALTGGSYNEQVF | NA | TRBJ2-1 | TRBD1 | TRBV30
TGCAGTGCTGTTGGGGTCTATGGCTACACCTTC | CSAVGVYGYTF | once | TRBJ1-2 | NA | TRBV20-1
TGCAGTGCTAAGGGGGGCGGGGTCGAGCAGTTCTTC | CSAKGGGVEQFF | many | TRBJ2-1 | NA | TRBV20-1
TGTGCCGTCCAGTTCGGACAGGGGAGCTCCTACGAGCAGTACTTC | CAVQFGQGSSYEQYF | many | TRBJ2-7 | TRBD1 | TRBV6-1
TGCGCCAGCGTCGGCAAGAACACCGGGGAGCTGTTTTTT | CASVGKNTGELFF | NA | TRBJ2-2 | NA | TRBV5-1
TGTGCCAGCAGCGTAGAGTCAGGGGGCGGTGAGACCCAGTACTTC | CASSVESGGGETQYF | many | TRBJ2-5 | TRBD1 | TRBV9
TGTGCCAGCAGTGAAGGAAGGGATACGCAGTATTTT | CASSEGRDTQYF | many | TRBJ2-3 | NA | TRBV6-1
TGTGCCAGCAGGGGGACCACCAAACTGCAGTTCTTC | CASRGTTKLQFF | few | TRBJ2-1 | NA | TRBV12-3/TRBV12-4
TGTGCCATCACCGGACAGGGGAGAGACACTGAAGCTTTCTTT | CAITGQGRDTEAFF | NA | TRBJ1-1 | TRBD1 | TRBV10-3
TGTGCCAGCAGCAAGGGGCACGGGACTAACGATGAGCAGTTCTTC | CASSKGHGTNDEQFF | many | TRBJ2-1 | NA | TRBV21-1
TGCGCCAGCAGCCCAGGGGGGCGGAGGGAGACCCAGTACTTC | CASSPGGRRETQYF | many | TRBJ2-5 | NA | TRBV4-1
TGTGCCTCTACCCGGACTAGTGGCACAGATACGCAGTATTTT | CASTRTSGTDTQYF | many | TRBJ2-3 | TRBD2 | TRBV6-6
TGTGCCAGCAGTTTACAGGGCAAGCTCAGCAATCAGCCCCAGCATTTT | CASSLQGKLSNQPQHF | NA | TRBJ1-5 | NA | TRBV27
TGTGCCAGCAGCTTAGAAGCCCTCGCCAATGAGCAGTTCTTC | CASSLEALANEQFF | few | TRBJ2-1 | NA | TRBV11-3
TGTGCCAGCAGGGGGGGGCCAACCACAGATACGCAGTATTTT | CASRGGPTTDTQYF | many | TRBJ2-3 | NA | TRBV7-2
TGTGCCAGCAGCCGTCCGGGACACGACTACAATGAGCAGTACTTC | CASSRPGHDYNEQYF | few | TRBJ2-7 | NA | TRBV27
TGTGCCTGCCGGAAGGGAAACATTCAGTACTTC | CACRKGNIQYF | many | TRBJ2-4 | NA | TRBV28
TGTGCCAGCAGCATGCCGGTGGACAGGGGTCGCTCTGGGGCCAACGTCCTGACTTTC | CASSMPVDRGRSGANVLTF | many | TRBJ2-6 | TRBD1 | TRBV9
TGTGCAGTCCGCGGGCTAGCGGGGGGGGAGCAGTACTTC | CAVRGLAGGEQYF | many | TRBJ2-7 | TRBD2 | TRBV6-6
TGTGCCAGCAGCTTAGGAGGCCCCGAAACTAATGAAAAACTGTTTTTT | CASSLGGPETNEKLFF | many | TRBJ1-4 | NA | TRBV7-2
TGTGCCAGCAGTAGGGGACAGCCCTACGAGCAGTACTTC | CASSRGQPYEQYF | many | TRBJ2-7 | TRBD1 | TRBV6-2/TRBV6-3